Given below is one TCR beta chain in context. The sample is drawn from a study of blood T cell repertoires in COVID-19. Study at large: The cDNA or gDNA used as material had been derived from T cells, B-cell-depleted T cells, or PBMCs.

Enrollees, roughly 18 to 95 years old, lived in fewer than 25 US areas. Recovery meant two consecutive negative NP/OP PCR tests, professional clearance, or resolved symptoms. Authors' methods: Estimates of nucleated cell counts were drawn from the amplification of reference gene primers. Generated by immunoSEQ multiplex PCR, the TCRdb table keeps only in-frame clones and is missing some. The V and J calls and the clone size are those of that table, but D and trimming were determined from the DNA. Seen here are around 310,000 clones, 75% to 90% observed once, and the top ten hold approximately 8.8%. The TCR sequence derives from a woman aged 40 to 50 who had recovered from COVID-19. The specimen was PBMCs or T cells enriched from blood (not recorded which).

Here the CDR3 DNA reads TGTGCCAGCAGTGTAGCGGGGGGAATCTACGAGCAGTACTTC. It specifies CASSVAGGIYEQYF. This rearrangement joins TRBV6-1 to TRBJ2-7; TRBD2 matches at 10 bases. CDR3 size: 14 residues. Looked up from germline, CDR1 is MNHNS and CDR2 is SASEGT. Trimming took 4 bases from V and 3 from J; bases not matched to a gene: 3.